This T cell receptor (beta chain) derives from a study of a mutant IDH1 vaccine in newly diagnosed glioma. Study-level background: Radiotherapy alone preceded vaccination by 4-6 weeks; alternatively, vaccination started with temozolomide cycles.

General study points: Pseudoprogression looked unconnected to shifts in top peripheral T cell clonotypes.

Time point described: week 47, end of study. The content of each vaccine dose was 300 ug of mutant IDH1 20-mer peptide, and topical imiquimod accompanied it. Remarks on this clone: Antigen specificity is unknown.

Libraries were prepared by immunoSEQ multiplex PCR; TCRdb keeps only in-frame clonotypes and omits some of them. There are over 75,000 clones in the sample; about 81% occur only once, and around 5% lies in the top ten. The material was PBMCs, obtained from a glioma patient whose treatment included an IDH1 peptide vaccine. The sequence came from a man aged 40-49 years with glioma.

The CDR3 is CASSLRRVNNQPQHF. CDR3 nucleotide sequence: TGTGCCAGCAGTTTAAGGCGTGTTAACAATCAGCCCCAGCATTTT. The chain has TRBV28 and TRBJ1-5, with D hard to call. The CDR3 extends over 15 amino acids. Germline V CDR1 and CDR2: MDHEN, SYDVKM. Trimming removed 2 bases at V and 3 bases at J, with 11 bases between.